This is a list of T cell receptor beta chains from one sample in a study of CD8 T cells in Susac syndrome. TCRdb analysed the immunoSEQ multiplex PCR reads with MiXCR anew, one entry per CDR3 protein. The data hold 200,000 to 250,000 distinct CDR3 sequences, with roughly 92% observed a single time. Specimen: CD8+ T cells from PBMCs. The receptors here all came from a human donor with multiple sclerosis. CDR3s include the opening cysteine and the closing phenylalanine or tryptophan. A D gene is named only where the DNA matches it firmly. Only some rows state a clone size, as once, few, many or a class for expanded clones.

D	size	V	J	CDR3	DNA
.	.	TRBV25-1	TRBJ1-1	CASSELTGTEAFF	TGTGCCAGCAGTGAATTGACTGGCACTGAAGCTTTCTTT
.	.	TRBV7-9	TRBJ1-4	CASSLATALEYGEKLFF	TGTGCCAGCAGCTTAGCCACAGCACTGGAATACGGAGAAAAACTGTTTTTT
.	.	TRBV3-1	TRBJ2-2	CASSRGGLGKPGELFF	TGTGCCAGCAGCCGTGGCGGGCTAGGTAAGCCCGGGGAGCTGTTTTTT
TRBD1	.	TRBV2	TRBJ2-2	CASSDAGGVLDTGELFF	TGTGCCAGCAGTGACGCAGGGGGAGTCCTGGACACCGGGGAGCTGTTTTTT
.	.	TRBV13	TRBJ1-1	CASSPNRRGPEAFF	TGTGCCAGCAGCCCTAATAGGAGGGGTCCTGAAGCTTTCTTT
.	.	TRBV2	TRBJ1-1	CASSEARGIEAFF	TGTGCCAGCAGTGAAGCCCGGGGAATTGAAGCTTTCTTT
.	.	TRBV5-1	TRBJ2-3	CASSLVHGEVTDTQYF	TGCGCCAGCAGCCTAGTCCATGGGGAAGTCACAGATACGCAGTATTTT
TRBD2	.	TRBV9	TRBJ2-1	CASSASSGGYNEQFF	TGTGCCAGCAGCGCGTCTAGCGGGGGCTACAATGAGCAGTTCTTC
.	.	TRBV2	TRBJ2-7	CATTLGSRYEQYF	TGTGCCACTACGTTAGGGTCGAGGTACGAGCAGTACTTC
.	.	TRBV9	TRBJ2-7	CASSVGNDYEQYF	TGTGCCAGCAGCGTAGGAAACGACTACGAGCAGTACTTC
.	.	TRBV19	TRBJ1-1	CASSIANGKTEAFF	TGTGCCAGTAGTATAGCGAACGGGAAGACTGAAGCTTTCTTT
TRBD1	.	TRBV6-5	TRBJ1-2	CASNDGTGGSYGYTF	TGTGCCAGCAACGACGGGACAGGGGGTAGCTATGGCTACACCTTC
TRBD2	.	TRBV9	TRBJ2-5	CASSVGLAGGRETQYF	TGTGCCAGCAGCGTAGGACTAGCGGGGGGGCGAGAGACCCAGTACTTC
.	few	TRBV30	TRBJ2-7	CAWSADLGREPYEQYF	TGTGCCTGGAGTGCCGATCTGGGACGGGAACCCTACGAGCAGTACTTC
.	once	TRBV18	TRBJ2-3	CASSPSPPGTDTQYF	TGTGCCAGCTCACCATCCCCCCCGGGCACAGATACGCAGTATTTT
.	.	TRBV12-3/TRBV12-4	TRBJ2-2	CASSTIRADYTGELFF	TGTGCCAGCAGTACTATCCGGGCGGACTACACCGGGGAGCTGTTTTTT
.	.	TRBV19	TRBJ2-4	CASSIAQGIAKNIQYF	TGTGCCAGTAGTATAGCCCAGGGGATAGCCAAAAACATTCAGTACTTC
.	.	TRBV19	TRBJ2-2	CATANTGELFF	TGTGCCACCGCGAACACCGGGGAGCTGTTTTTT
.	.	TRBV11-2	TRBJ1-1	CASSLVTTEAFF	TGTGCCAGCAGCTTAGTAACCACTGAAGCTTTCTTT
.	.	TRBV6-6	TRBJ2-2	CASSYFRITNTGELFF	TGTGCCAGCAGTTATTTCAGAATTACGAACACCGGGGAGCTGTTTTTT
.	.	TRBV5-1	TRBJ2-5	CASSLDRNQETQYF	TGCGCCAGCAGCTTGGACAGAAACCAAGAGACCCAGTACTTC
TRBD2	.	TRBV6-1	TRBJ2-5	CASSARDYHPQETQYF	TGTGCCAGCAGTGCCCGGGACTACCACCCCCAAGAGACCCAGTACTTC
.	.	TRBV20-1	TRBJ2-7	CSARGGQATYEQYF	TGCAGTGCTAGAGGGGGGCAGGCCACCTACGAGCAGTACTTC
TRBD1	.	TRBV13	TRBJ1-6	CASSQRTGDSPLHF	TGTGCCAGCAGCCAGAGGACAGGGGATTCACCCCTCCACTTT
.	.	TRBV6-1	TRBJ2-3	CASSDGQTTTDTQYF	TGTGCCAGCAGTGATGGCCAGACCACTACAGATACGCAGTATTTT
.	.	TRBV12-3/TRBV12-4	TRBJ2-3	CASSPPKSTDTQYF	TGTGCCAGCAGTCCCCCCAAAAGCACAGATACGCAGTATTTT
.	.	TRBV6-1	TRBJ2-5	CASSTGPQGPYYQETQYF	TGTGCCAGCAGCACGGGTCCGCAGGGCCCCTACTACCAAGAGACCCAGTACTTC
.	once	TRBV5-1	TRBJ1-2	CASSLDKGPAGGGYTF	TGCGCCAGCAGCCTTGATAAGGGGCCCGCCGGCGGGGGCTACACCTTC
.	.	TRBV6-6	TRBJ2-3	CASSSGLTAGNTQYF	TGTGCCAGCAGTTCGGGACTCACGGCGGGGAATACGCAGTATTTT
.	.	TRBV27	TRBJ2-3	CASSLTFSSTDTQYF	TGTGCCAGCAGTTTAACCTTCAGTAGCACAGATACGCAGTATTTT
.	few	TRBV6-2/TRBV6-3	TRBJ1-1	CASREGWNTEAFF	TGTGCCAGCCGGGAGGGGTGGAACACTGAAGCTTTCTTT
TRBD1	.	TRBV19	TRBJ1-2	CASSIKGTDGYTF	TGTGCCAGTAGTATTAAGGGGACAGATGGCTACACCTTC
TRBD1	.	TRBV12-3/TRBV12-4	TRBJ2-7	CASSLGQGVFYEQYF	TGTGCCAGCAGCCTGGGACAGGGGGTGTTCTACGAGCAGTACTTC
.	.	TRBV13	TRBJ2-3	CASSGLGTGTDTQYF	TGTGCCAGCAGTGGACTCGGGACCGGCACAGATACGCAGTATTTT
.	.	TRBV6-2/TRBV6-3	TRBJ1-1	CASSAPDLGSEGTEAFF	TGTGCCAGCAGTGCCCCGGACCTTGGAAGCGAGGGCACTGAAGCTTTCTTT
TRBD2	.	TRBV4-1	TRBJ2-1	CASSQEGGTRKYNEQFF	TGCGCCAGCAGCCAAGAGGGGGGGACTAGGAAGTACAATGAGCAGTTCTTC
TRBD1	.	TRBV4-1	TRBJ2-7	CASSQPGQGDYEQYF	TGCGCCAGCAGCCAGCCGGGACAGGGGGACTACGAGCAGTACTTC
.	.	TRBV2	TRBJ2-5	CASSDAVKGFKGETQYF	TGTGCCAGCAGTGACGCGGTAAAGGGTTTTAAAGGGGAGACCCAGTACTTC
.	.	TRBV2	TRBJ2-6	CASSEGWGSGANVLTF	TGTGCCAGCAGTGAGGGTTGGGGGTCTGGGGCCAACGTCCTGACTTTC
TRBD1	.	TRBV7-9	TRBJ1-1	CASSFNRGNTEAFF	TGTGCCAGCAGCTTTAACAGGGGGAACACTGAAGCTTTCTTT
.	.	TRBV6-2/TRBV6-3	TRBJ1-1	CASSWTQGLRTEAFF	TGTGCCAGCAGTTGGACCCAGGGTCTAAGGACTGAAGCTTTCTTT
.	once	TRBV7-9	TRBJ2-7	CASSLIAGLRSYEQYF	TGTGCCAGCAGCTTAATCGCGGGCCTCAGATCCTACGAGCAGTACTTC
TRBD1	.	TRBV27	TRBJ2-5	CASGVPGQGEGETQYF	TGTGCCAGCGGAGTCCCGGGACAGGGGGAAGGGGAGACCCAGTACTTC
.	.	TRBV12-5	TRBJ2-7	CASGPVEQYF	TGTGCTAGTGGCCCCGTCGAGCAGTACTTC
.	.	TRBV7-8	TRBJ2-7	CASSILPYEQYF	TGTGCCAGCAGTATCCTGCCCTACGAGCAGTACTTC
TRBD2	.	TRBV19	TRBJ2-1	CASSRTSGDNEQFF	TGTGCCAGTAGTCGGACTAGCGGCGACAATGAGCAGTTCTTC
TRBD1	.	TRBV30	TRBJ1-5	CACHPGQGDQPQHF	TGTGCCTGCCATCCCGGACAGGGGGATCAGCCCCAGCATTTT
.	.	TRBV6-2/TRBV6-3	TRBJ1-2	CASSYDGQNYGYTF	TGTGCCAGCAGTTACGACGGGCAGAACTATGGCTACACCTTC
.	.	TRBV29-1	TRBJ1-1	CSVDRGRNTEAFF	TGCAGCGTTGACAGGGGACGGAACACTGAAGCTTTCTTT
TRBD2	.	TRBV5-6	TRBJ2-3	CASSLAGGVTDTQYF	TGTGCCAGCAGCTTGGCGGGGGGAGTCACAGATACGCAGTATTTT
TRBD2	.	TRBV3-1	TRBJ2-7	CASSQTSGVYEQYF	TGTGCCAGCAGTCAGACTAGCGGAGTCTACGAGCAGTACTTC
.	.	TRBV3-1	TRBJ2-1	CASSQDRDPSSYNEQFF	TGTGCCAGCAGCCAAGACAGGGACCCGAGCTCCTACAATGAGCAGTTCTTC
TRBD2	.	TRBV7-8	TRBJ2-1	CASSLRLAGAYNEQFF	TGTGCCAGCAGCCTTAGACTAGCGGGAGCTTACAATGAGCAGTTCTTC